These 5 T cell receptor beta chains came from one sample sequenced in a study of T cell responses to AZD1222 COVID-19 vaccine. Repertoires were generated with immunoSEQ multiplex PCR, while TCRdb's copy carries only in-frame clones and drops some. Of 110,000 to 150,000 clones detected, 88% appear once; the ten largest clones hold roughly 3.8%. The sequencing used peripheral blood, collected on day 0 of AZD1222 vaccination. These receptors originate from an adult in good health.

This clone was detected only once. The CDR3 is CSVGWREYEQYF. The CDR3 nucleotides read TGCAGCGTTGGGTGGCGGGAGTACGAGCAGTACTTC. The rearrangement links TRBV29-1 to TRBJ2-7, with 7 bases aligning to TRBD2. CDR1 is SQVTM, CDR2 ANQGSEA, per germline. V dropped 4 bases and J dropped 4; count of bases not matched to a gene: 4. The CDR3 consists of 12 residues.

The rearrangement uses TRBV18 and TRBJ1-3; no clear D gene. This CDR3 has 16 residues. The V gene lost 5 bases and the J gene lost 4 bases, with 18 bases spanning the gap. Germline loops: CDR1 KGHSH, CDR2 LQKENI. The DNA of the CDR3 is TGTGCCAGCTCATCTGACTTGCCGAAGTACGGAAACACCATATATTTT. Its protein is CASSSDLPKYGNTIYF.

This rearrangement joins TRBV7-3 to TRBJ2-1; perhaps TRBD1 as D (5 bases). This CDR3 is 15 amino acids long. Trimming cost V 5 bases and J 5 bases, with 16 bases left between them. CDR1 is SGHTA and CDR2 is FQGTGA in the germline V gene. The CDR3 spells CASSPDPGIHNEQFF. DNA for the CDR3: TGTGCCAGCAGCCCCGACCCAGGGATCCACAATGAGCAGTTCTTC.

This clone was detected once. V gene TRBV6-5 combines with J gene TRBJ1-1, with 7 bases fitting TRBD1. The CDR3 loop spans 13 amino acids. The germline V gene has CDR1 MNHEY and CDR2 SVGAGI. V trimming: 5 bases; J trimming: 5 bases; junction bases outside the gene matches: 5. The CDR3 loop reads CASSRRGATEAFF. The CDR3 nucleotides read TGTGCCAGCAGTCGCAGGGGGGCAACTGAAGCTTTCTTT.

V is TRBV6-5 and J is TRBJ2-7; 11 bases fit TRBD2. V was clipped by 0 bases and J by 3 bases; unmatched bases: 4. Germline V gene lookup returns CDR1 MNHEY and CDR2 SVGAGI. CDR3 length: 16 residues. The CDR3 loop reads CASSYSAGLAGYEQYF. CDR3 nucleotides: TGTGCCAGCAGTTACTCAGCCGGACTAGCGGGCTACGAGCAGTACTTC.